This T cell receptor (beta chain) was profiled in a study of blood T cells in healthy people across ages. General observations from the study: The study regarded diversity estimates from one million T cells as underestimates. PBMC samples, being unsorted, prevented any conclusive comparison of naive and antigen-experienced cells.

A second about 7 to 11 cycle PCR used barcoded and J-beta primers. One entry per CDR3 protein results from TCRdb running MiXCR on the 5' RACE reads. The sample shows around 280,000 distinct CDR3 sequences, around 30% of them seen only once. V gave up 5 bases and J gave up 2 bases; unmatched junction bases: 24. This CDR3 comprises 20 residues. The V gene's germline CDR1 is DFQATT and CDR2 SNEGSKA (reference sequence). Each donor had 8.5 to 10 milliliters of peripheral blood drawn. This clonotype has a handful of counts. Its antigen is not identified. This TCR derives from a woman aged 70-85 years in good health. The J gene is TRBJ2-7, the V gene TRBV20-1, with 10 bases fitting TRBD2. What was sequenced was blood. The CDR3 sequence: CSAQKTLDERTSGLTYEQYF. The CDR3 DNA follows: TGCAGTGCTCAAAAGACACTCGACGAAAGGACTAGCGGTTTAACCTACGAGCAGTACTTC.